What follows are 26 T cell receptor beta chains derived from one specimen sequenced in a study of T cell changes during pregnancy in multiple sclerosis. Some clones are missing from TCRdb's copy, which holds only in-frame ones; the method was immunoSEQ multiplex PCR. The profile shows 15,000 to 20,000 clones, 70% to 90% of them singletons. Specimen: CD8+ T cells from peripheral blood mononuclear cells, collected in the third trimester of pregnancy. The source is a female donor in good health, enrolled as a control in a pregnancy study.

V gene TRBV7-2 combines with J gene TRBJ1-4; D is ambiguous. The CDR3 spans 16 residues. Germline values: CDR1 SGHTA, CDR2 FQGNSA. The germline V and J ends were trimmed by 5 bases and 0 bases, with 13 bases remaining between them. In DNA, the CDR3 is TGTGCCAGCAGCCCCCAGGCCGGGACAACTAATGAAAAACTGTTTTTT. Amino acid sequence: CASSPQAGTTNEKLFF.

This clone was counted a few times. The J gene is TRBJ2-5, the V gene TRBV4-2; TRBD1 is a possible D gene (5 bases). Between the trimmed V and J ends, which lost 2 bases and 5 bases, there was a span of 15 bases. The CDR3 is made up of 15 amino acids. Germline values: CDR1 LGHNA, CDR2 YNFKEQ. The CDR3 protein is CASSQREGVRETQYF. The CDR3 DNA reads TGTGCCAGCAGCCAAAGGGAAGGGGTGAGGGAGACCCAGTACTTC.

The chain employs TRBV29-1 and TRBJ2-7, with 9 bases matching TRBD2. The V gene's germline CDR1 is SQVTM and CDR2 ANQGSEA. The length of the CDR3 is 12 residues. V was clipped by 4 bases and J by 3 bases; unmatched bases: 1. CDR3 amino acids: CSVGGGDYEQYF. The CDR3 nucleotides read TGCAGCGTTGGCGGGGGGGACTACGAGCAGTACTTC.

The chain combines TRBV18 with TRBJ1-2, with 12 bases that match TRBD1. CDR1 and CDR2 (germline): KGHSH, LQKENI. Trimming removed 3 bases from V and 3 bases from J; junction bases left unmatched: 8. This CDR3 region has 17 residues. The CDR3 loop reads CASSPGTGGVSDYGYTF. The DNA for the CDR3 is TGTGCCAGCTCACCTGGGACAGGGGGCGTAAGTGACTATGGCTACACCTTC.

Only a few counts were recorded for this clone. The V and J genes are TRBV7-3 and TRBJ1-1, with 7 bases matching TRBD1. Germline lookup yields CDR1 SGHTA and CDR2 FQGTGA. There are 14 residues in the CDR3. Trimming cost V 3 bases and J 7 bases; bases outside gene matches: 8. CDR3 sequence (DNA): TGTGCCAGCAGCTTGACCCAGGGGGGACGTGAAGCTTTCTTT. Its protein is CASSLTQGGREAFF.

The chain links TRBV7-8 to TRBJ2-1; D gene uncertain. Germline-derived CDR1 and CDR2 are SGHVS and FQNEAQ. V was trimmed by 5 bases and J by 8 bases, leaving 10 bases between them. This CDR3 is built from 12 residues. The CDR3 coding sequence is TGTGCCAGCAGCCCGCCGGTCGATGAGCAGTTCTTC. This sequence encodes CASSPPVDEQFF.

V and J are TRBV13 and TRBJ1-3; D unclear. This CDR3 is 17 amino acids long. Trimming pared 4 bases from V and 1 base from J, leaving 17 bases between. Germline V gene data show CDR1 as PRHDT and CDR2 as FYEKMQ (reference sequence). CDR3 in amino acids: CASSSDSLTLSGNTIYF. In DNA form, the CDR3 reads TGTGCCAGCAGCTCCGACTCCCTAACGCTTTCTGGAAACACCATATATTTT.

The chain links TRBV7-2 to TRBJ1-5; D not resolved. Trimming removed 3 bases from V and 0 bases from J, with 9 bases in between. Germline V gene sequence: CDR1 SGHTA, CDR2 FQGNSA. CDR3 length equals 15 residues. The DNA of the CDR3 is TGTGCCAGCAGCTTTAGCCCTAATAGCAATCAGCCCCAGCATTTT. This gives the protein CASSFSPNSNQPQHF. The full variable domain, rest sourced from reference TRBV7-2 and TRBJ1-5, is GAGVSQSPSNKVTEKGKDVELRCDPISGHTALYWYRQSLGQGLEFLIYFQGNSAPDKSGLPSDRFSAERTGGSVSTLTIQRTQQEDSAVYLCASSFSPNSNQPQHFGDGTRLSIL.

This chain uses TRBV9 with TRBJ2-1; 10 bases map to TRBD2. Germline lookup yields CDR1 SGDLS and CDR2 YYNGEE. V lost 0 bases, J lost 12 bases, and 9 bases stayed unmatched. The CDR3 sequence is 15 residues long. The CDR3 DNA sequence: TGTGCCAGCAGCGTAGGGGCGAGCGGGGGGGAGGGGCAGTTCTTC. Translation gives CASSVGASGGEGQFF.

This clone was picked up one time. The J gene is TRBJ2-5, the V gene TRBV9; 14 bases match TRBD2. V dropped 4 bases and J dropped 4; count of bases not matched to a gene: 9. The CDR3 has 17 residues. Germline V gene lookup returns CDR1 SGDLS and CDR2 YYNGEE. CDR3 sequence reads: CASSLGLAGAGGETQYF. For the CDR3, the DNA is TGTGCCAGCAGCTTGGGACTAGCGGGGGCCGGGGGAGAGACCCAGTACTTC.

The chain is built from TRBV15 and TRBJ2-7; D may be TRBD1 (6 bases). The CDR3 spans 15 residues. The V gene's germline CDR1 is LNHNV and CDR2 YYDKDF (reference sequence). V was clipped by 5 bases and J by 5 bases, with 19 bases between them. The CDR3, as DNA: TGTGCCACCAGCCTCAGGGGCCCACTATTGGACGAGCAGTACTTC. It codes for CATSLRGPLLDEQYF.

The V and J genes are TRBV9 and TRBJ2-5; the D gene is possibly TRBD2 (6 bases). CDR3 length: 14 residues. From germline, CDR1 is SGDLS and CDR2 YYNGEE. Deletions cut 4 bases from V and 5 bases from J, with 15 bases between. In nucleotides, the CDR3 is TGTGCCAGCAGCAACCGGGACTCCTGGGAGACCCAGTACTTC. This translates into CASSNRDSWETQYF. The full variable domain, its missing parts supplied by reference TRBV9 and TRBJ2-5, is DSGVTQTPKHLITATGQRVTLRCSPRSGDLSVYWYQQSLDQGLQFLIQYYNGEERAKGNILERFSAQQFPDLHSELNLSSLELGDSALYFCASSNRDSWETQYFGPGTRLLVL.

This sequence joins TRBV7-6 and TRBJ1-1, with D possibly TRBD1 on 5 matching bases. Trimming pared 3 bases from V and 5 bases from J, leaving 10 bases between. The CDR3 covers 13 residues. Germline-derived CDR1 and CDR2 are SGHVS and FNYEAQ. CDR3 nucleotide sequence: TGTGCCAGCAGCTTTCAGGCAGGGACTGAAGCTTTCTTT. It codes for CASSFQAGTEAFF.

The DNA of the CDR3 is TGTGCCAGCAGCCCTCAGGACAGGGGAGACACTGAAGCTTTCTTT. Protein: CASSPQDRGDTEAFF. The chain couples TRBV11-1 to TRBJ1-1; 9 positions agree with TRBD1. The CDR3 is 15 amino acids. CDR1 and CDR2 from the germline V gene are SGHAT and FQDESV (reference sequence). Trimming at V came to 5 bases and at J to 3 bases, leaving 7 bases not matched to a gene.

This CDR3 reads CASSMGQANTEAFF. The CDR3 DNA sequence: TGTGCCAGCAGCATGGGACAGGCGAACACTGAAGCTTTCTTT. The gene calls are TRBV11-2 and TRBJ1-1; 8 nucleotides line up with TRBD1. The V segment lost 5 bases and the J segment 1 base; nucleotides outside the gene matches: 3. This CDR3 has 14 residues. The V gene's germline CDR1 is SGHAT and CDR2 FQNNGV. The full variable domain, rest sourced from reference TRBV11-2 and TRBJ1-1, is EAGVAQSPRYKIIEKRQSVAFWCNPISGHATLYWYQQILGQGPKLLIQFQNNGVVDDSQLPKDRFSAERLKGVDSTLKIQPAKLEDSAVYLCASSMGQANTEAFFGQGTRLTVV.

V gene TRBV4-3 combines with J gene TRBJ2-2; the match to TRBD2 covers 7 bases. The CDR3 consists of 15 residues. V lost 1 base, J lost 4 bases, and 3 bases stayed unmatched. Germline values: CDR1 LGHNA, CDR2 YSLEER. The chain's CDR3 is CASSQGAGVTGELFF. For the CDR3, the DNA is TGCGCCAGCAGCCAAGGGGCGGGGGTCACCGGGGAGCTGTTTTTT.

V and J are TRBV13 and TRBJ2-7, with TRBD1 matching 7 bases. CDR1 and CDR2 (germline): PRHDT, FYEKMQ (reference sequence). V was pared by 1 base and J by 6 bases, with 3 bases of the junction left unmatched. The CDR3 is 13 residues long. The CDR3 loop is CASSLEDRIEQYF. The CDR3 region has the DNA TGTGCCAGCAGCTTAGAGGACAGGATCGAGCAGTACTTC.

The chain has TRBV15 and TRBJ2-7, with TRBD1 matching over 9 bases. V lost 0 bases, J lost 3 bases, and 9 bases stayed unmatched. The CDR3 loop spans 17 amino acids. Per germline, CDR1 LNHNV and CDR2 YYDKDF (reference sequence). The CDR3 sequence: CATSRDLGTGTIYEQYF. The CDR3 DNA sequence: TGTGCCACCAGCAGAGATTTGGGGACAGGGACGATCTACGAGCAGTACTTC.

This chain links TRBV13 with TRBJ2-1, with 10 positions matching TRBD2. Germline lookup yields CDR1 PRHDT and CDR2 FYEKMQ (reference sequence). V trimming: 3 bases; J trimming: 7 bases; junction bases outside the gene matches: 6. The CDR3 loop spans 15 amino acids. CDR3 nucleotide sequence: TGTGCCAGCAGCTTTACGGAGACTAGCGGGAATGAGCAGTTCTTC. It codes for CASSFTETSGNEQFF.

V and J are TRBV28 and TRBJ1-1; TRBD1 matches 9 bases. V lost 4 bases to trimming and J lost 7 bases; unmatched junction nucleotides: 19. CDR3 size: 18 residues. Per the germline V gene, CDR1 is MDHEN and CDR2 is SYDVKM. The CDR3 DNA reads TGTGCCAGCAGTTCCGGCACAAACAGGGGGCGCGTGTCGGGTGAAGCTTTCTTT. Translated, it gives CASSSGTNRGRVSGEAFF.

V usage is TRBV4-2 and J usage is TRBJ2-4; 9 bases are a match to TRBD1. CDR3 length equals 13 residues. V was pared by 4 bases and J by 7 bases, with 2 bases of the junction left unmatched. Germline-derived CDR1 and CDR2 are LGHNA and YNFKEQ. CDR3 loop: CASSPGQGNIQYF. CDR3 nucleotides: TGTGCCAGCAGCCCCGGACAGGGGAACATTCAGTACTTC.

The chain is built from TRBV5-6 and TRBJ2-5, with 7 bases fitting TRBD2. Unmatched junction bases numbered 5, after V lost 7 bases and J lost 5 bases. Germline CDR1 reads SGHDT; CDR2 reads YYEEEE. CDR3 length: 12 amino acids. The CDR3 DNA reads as TGTGCCAGCGGGAGGGGTGAGGAGACCCAGTACTTC. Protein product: CASGRGEETQYF.

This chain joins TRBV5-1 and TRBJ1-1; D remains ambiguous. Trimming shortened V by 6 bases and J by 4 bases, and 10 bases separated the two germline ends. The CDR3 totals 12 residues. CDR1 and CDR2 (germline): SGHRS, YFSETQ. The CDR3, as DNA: TGCGCCAGCAAGACGGGGAGCACTGAAGCTTTCTTT. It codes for CASKTGSTEAFF.

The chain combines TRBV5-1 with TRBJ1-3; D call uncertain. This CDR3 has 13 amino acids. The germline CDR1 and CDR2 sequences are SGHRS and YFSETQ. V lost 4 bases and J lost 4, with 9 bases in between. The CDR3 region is CASSPQSGNTIYF. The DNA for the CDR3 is TGCGCCAGCAGCCCTCAGTCCGGAAACACCATATATTTT.

The CDR3 nucleotides read TGTGCCAGCAGTGAACTAGCGAGCTCTCAGGAGACCCAGTACTTC. This encodes CASSELASSQETQYF. This rearrangement joins TRBV6-1 to TRBJ2-5, with D tentatively TRBD2 (6 bases). This CDR3 has 15 amino acids. The germline V and J ends were trimmed by 2 bases and 5 bases, with 15 bases remaining between them. Looked up from germline, CDR1 is MNHNS and CDR2 is SASEGT.

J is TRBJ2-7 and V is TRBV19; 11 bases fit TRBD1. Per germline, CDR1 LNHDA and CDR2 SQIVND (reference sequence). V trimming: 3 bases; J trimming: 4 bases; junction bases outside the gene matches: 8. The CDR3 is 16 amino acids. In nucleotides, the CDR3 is TGTGCCAGTAGTATGTCCACCGGGACAGGGGGATACGAGCAGTACTTC. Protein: CASSMSTGTGGYEQYF.